The T cell receptor beta chain described here comes from a study of blood T cell repertoires in COVID-19. Across the study: Some COVID-19 samples were acute and others convalescent; all came from the United States, Italy and Spain.

In germline, CDR1 is KGHSH, CDR2 LQKENI. The CDR3 is made up of 17 amino acids. The germline V and J ends were trimmed by 0 bases and 10 bases, with 22 bases remaining between them. This table comes from immunoSEQ multiplex PCR, and its TCRdb copy is limited to in-frame clones, with some not included. The repertoire holds around 59,000 clones, with just over 85% as singletons. The source is a man aged 60 to 69 with acute or convalescent COVID-19. Sample: peripheral blood. The V and J genes are TRBV18 and TRBJ2-1, with D possibly matching TRBD2 (6 bases). CDR3 coding DNA: TGTGCCAGCTCACCACCGAACCCGTGGGGTAGCGGACCCGAGCAGTTCTTC. Translating gives CASSPPNPWGSGPEQFF.